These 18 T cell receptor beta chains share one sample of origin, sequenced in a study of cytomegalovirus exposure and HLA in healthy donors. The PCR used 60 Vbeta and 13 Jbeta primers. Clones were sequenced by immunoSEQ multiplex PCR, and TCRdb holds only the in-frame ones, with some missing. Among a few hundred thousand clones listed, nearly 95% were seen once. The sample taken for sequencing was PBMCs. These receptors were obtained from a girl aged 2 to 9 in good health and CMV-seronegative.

The CDR3 nucleotides are TGTGCCAGCAGCTCCCGGGATCTTAGCAATCAGCCCCAGCATTTT. This translates into CASSSRDLSNQPQHF. The rearrangement joins TRBV5-5 to TRBJ1-5, with D hard to call. The CDR3 runs 15 residues. Germline lookup yields CDR1 SGHKS and CDR2 YYEKEE (reference sequence). V was cut by 3 bases and J by 0 bases, with 10 bases left in between.

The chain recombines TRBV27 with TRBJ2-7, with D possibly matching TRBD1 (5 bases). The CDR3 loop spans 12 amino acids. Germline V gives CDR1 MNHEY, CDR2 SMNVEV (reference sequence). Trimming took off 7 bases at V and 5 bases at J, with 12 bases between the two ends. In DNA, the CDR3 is TGTGCCAGCATAGGGGCCTCGGACGAGCAGTACTTC. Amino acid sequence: CASIGASDEQYF.

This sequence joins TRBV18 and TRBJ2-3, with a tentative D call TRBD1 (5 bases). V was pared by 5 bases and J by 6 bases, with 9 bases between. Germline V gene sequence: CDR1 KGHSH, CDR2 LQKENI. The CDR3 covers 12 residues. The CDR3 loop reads CASSDRQDTQYF. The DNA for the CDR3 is TGTGCCAGCTCAGATCGACAGGATACGCAGTATTTT.

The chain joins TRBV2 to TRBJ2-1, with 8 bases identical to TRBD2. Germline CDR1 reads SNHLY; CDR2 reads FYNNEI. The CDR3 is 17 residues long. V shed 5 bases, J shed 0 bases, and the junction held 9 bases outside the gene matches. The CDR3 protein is CASSPGGPPSSYNEQFF. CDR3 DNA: TGTGCCAGCAGTCCGGGGGGGCCCCCGAGCTCCTACAATGAGCAGTTCTTC.

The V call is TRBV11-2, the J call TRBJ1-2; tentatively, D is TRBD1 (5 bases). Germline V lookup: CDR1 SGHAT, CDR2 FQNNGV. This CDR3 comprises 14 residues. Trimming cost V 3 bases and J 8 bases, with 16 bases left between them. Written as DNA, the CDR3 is TGTGCCAGCAGCTTGGATGCAGGGTTAAGCGGCTACACCTTC. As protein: CASSLDAGLSGYTF.

Here the CDR3 reads CASSPRLESDQPQHF. CDR3 coding DNA: TGCGCCAGCAGCCCGCGGTTAGAGTCTGATCAGCCCCAGCATTTT. J is TRBJ1-5 and V is TRBV4-1; D is unresolved. The germline V gene has CDR1 MGHRA and CDR2 YSYEKL. This CDR3 spans 15 amino acids. V lost 4 bases and J 5 bases, leaving 15 bases between the germline ends.

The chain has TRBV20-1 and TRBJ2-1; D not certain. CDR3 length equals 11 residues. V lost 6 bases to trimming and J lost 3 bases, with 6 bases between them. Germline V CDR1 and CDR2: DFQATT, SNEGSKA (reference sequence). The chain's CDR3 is CSAPGYNEQFF. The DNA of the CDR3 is TGCAGTGCCCCCGGCTACAATGAGCAGTTCTTC.

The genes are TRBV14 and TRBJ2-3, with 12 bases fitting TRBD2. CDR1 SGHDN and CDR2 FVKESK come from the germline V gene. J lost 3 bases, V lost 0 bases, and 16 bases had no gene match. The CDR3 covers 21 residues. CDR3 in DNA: TGTGCCAGCAGCCAAGATATGACTAGCGGGGGCCTTATCTTAAGGACAGATACGCAGTATTTT. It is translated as CASSQDMTSGGLILRTDTQYF.

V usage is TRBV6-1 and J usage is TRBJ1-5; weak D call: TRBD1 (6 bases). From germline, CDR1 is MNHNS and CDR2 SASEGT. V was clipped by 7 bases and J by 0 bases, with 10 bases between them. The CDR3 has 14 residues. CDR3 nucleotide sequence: TGTGCCAGCAAATCAGGGGATAGCAATCAGCCCCAGCATTTT. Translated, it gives CASKSGDSNQPQHF.

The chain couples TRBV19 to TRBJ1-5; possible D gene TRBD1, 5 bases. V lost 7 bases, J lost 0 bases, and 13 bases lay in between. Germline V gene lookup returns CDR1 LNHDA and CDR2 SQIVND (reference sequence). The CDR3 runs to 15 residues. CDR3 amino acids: CASKVAGFSNQPQHF. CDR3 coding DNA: TGTGCCAGTAAGGTCGCAGGGTTTAGCAATCAGCCCCAGCATTTT.

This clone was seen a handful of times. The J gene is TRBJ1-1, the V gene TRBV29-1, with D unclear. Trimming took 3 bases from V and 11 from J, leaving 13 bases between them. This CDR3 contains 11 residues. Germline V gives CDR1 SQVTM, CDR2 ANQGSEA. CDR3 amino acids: CSVDHESEAFF. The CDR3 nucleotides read TGCAGCGTTGACCATGAGTCGGAGGCTTTCTTT.

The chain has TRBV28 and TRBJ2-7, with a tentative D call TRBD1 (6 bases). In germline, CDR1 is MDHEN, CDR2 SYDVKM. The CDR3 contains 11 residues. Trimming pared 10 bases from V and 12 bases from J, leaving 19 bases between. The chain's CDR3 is CAIPEIQGLYF. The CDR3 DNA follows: TGTGCCATCCCGGAGATACAGGGATTGTACTTC. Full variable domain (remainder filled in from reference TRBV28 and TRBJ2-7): DVKVTQSSRYLVKRTGEKVFLECVQDMDHENMFWYRQDPGLGLRLIYFSYDVKMKEKGDIPEGYSVSREKKERFSLILESASTNQTSMYLCAIPEIQGLYFGPGTRLTVT.

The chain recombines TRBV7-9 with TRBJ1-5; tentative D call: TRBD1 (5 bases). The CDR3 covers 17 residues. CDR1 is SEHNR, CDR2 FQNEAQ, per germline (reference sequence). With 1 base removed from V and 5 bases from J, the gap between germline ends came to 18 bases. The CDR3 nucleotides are TGTGCCAGCAGCTTAGGCGATCTCGGGGGGGACTATCAGCCCCAGCATTTT. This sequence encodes CASSLGDLGGDYQPQHF.

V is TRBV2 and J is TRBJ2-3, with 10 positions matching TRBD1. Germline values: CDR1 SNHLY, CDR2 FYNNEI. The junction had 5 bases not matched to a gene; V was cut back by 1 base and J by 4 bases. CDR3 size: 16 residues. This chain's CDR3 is CASSEGDRGRADTQYF. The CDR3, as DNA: TGTGCCAGCAGTGAAGGTGACAGGGGGCGCGCAGATACGCAGTATTTT.

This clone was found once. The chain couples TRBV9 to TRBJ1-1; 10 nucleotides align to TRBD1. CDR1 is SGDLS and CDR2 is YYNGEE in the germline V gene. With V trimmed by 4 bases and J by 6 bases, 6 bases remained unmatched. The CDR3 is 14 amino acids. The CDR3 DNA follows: TGTGCCAGCAGCACCCAAGGACAGGGGGCTGAAGCTTTCTTT. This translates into CASSTQGQGAEAFF.

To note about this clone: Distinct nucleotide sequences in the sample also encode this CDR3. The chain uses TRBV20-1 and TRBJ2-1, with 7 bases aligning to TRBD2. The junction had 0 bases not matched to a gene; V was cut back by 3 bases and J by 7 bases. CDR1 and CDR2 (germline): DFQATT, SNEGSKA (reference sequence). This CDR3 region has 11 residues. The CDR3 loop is CSASGGNEQFF. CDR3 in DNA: TGCAGTGCTAGCGGGGGGAATGAGCAGTTCTTC.

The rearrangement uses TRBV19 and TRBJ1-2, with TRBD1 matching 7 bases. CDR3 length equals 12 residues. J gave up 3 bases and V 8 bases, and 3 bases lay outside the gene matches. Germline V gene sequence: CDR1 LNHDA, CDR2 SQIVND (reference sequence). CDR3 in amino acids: CASRQGDYGYTF. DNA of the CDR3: TGTGCCAGTCGACAGGGCGACTATGGCTACACCTTC. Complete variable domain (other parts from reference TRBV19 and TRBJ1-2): DGGITQSPKYLFRKEGQNVTLSCEQNLNHDAMYWYRQDPGQGLRLIYYSQIVNDFQKGDIAEGYSVSREKKESFPLTVTSAQKNPTAFYLCASRQGDYGYTFGSGTRLTVV.

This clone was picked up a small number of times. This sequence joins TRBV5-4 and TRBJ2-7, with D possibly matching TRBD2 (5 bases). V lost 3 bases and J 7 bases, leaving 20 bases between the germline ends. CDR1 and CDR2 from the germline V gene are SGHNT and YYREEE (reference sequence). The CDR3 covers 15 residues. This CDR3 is CASSSPGSSSGEQYF. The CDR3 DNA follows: TGTGCCAGCAGCTCCCCCGGAAGTAGTTCGGGAGAGCAGTACTTC. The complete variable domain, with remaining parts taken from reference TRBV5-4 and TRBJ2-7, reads ETGVTQSPTHLIKTRGQQVTLRCSSQSGHNTVSWYQQALGQGPQFIFQYYREEENGRGNFPPRFSGLQFPNYSSELNVNALELDDSALYLCASSSPGSSSGEQYFGPGTRLTVT.